This is a list of T cell receptor beta chains from one sample in a study of technical replicates of blood from a few donors. The data were produced by immunoSEQ multiplex PCR, yet TCRdb's version contains in-frame clones alone and is incomplete. Here the sample spans approximately 85,000 clones, around 94% being singletons. The specimen was T cells isolated from PBMCs. All receptors derive from a human donor in good health. Each CDR3 is given with its conserved first and last residue. The D gene is left open where the match is weak. Part of the rows lack a size; the others show once, few, many or a class for expanded clones.

>.|.|TRBJ1-1|TRBV19
CASSKGQTASTRAFF
TGTGCCAGTAGTAAAGGCCAGACAGCTTCAACTCGGGCTTTCTTT
>.|.|TRBJ1-1|TRBV29-1
CSVRDRQNTEAFF
TGCAGCGTACGCGACAGACAGAACACTGAAGCTTTCTTT
>.|.|TRBJ2-5|TRBV5-1
CASTFLRAETQYF
TGCGCCAGCACCTTCTTGAGGGCAGAGACCCAGTACTTC
>TRBD2|once|TRBJ2-1|TRBV10-3
CAISEPSSGPDNEQFF
TGTGCCATCAGTGAGCCTAGTAGCGGGCCCGACAATGAGCAGTTCTTC
>.|.|TRBJ2-1|TRBV30
CAWSVQGREQFF
TGTGCCTGGAGTGTACAGGGTCGTGAGCAGTTCTTC
>TRBD2|.|TRBJ2-3|TRBV9
CASSGAGVVTDTQYF
TGTGCCAGCAGCGGAGCGGGAGTAGTAACAGATACGCAGTATTTT
>TRBD1|.|TRBJ2-7|TRBV28
CASRQGASGIQEQYF
TGTGCCAGCCGACAGGGGGCTTCTGGGATTCAGGAGCAGTACTTC
>TRBD2|.|TRBJ2-1|TRBV15
CATIAGERSYNEQFF
TGTGCCACAATAGCGGGGGAAAGGTCCTACAATGAGCAGTTCTTC
>.|.|TRBJ2-7|TRBV30
CAWSVTLFSPGRGSYEQYF
TGTGCCTGGAGTGTTACATTGTTTTCCCCGGGAAGAGGCTCCTACGAGCAGTACTTC
>.|few|TRBJ1-1|TRBV13
CASRPTTAELLPNTEAFF
TGTGCCAGCAGACCCACTACCGCAGAGCTACTCCCGAACACTGAAGCTTTCTTT
>.|.|TRBJ1-1|TRBV4-1
CASSQGPNTEAFF
TGCGCCAGCAGCCAAGGTCCAAACACTGAAGCTTTCTTT
>TRBD1|.|TRBJ1-2|TRBV11-3
CASSFGQGHGYTF
TGTGCCAGCAGCTTCGGACAGGGCCATGGCTACACCTTC
>.|.|TRBJ1-3|TRBV9
CASSVASQAGNTIYF
TGTGCCAGCAGCGTAGCCTCCCAGGCTGGAAACACCATATATTTT
>TRBD1|.|TRBJ1-1|TRBV4-2
CASSRRTVRQGEPESWHMNTEAFF
TGTGCCAGCAGCCGAAGGACCGTACGACAGGGTGAACCCGAATCGTGGCACATGAACACTGAAGCTTTCTTT
>.|.|TRBJ1-1|TRBV28
CASSFGGNTEAFF
TGTGCCAGCAGTTTCGGCGGGAACACTGAAGCTTTCTTT
>TRBD2|.|TRBJ2-7|TRBV28
CASSFRSGSGRASYEQYF
TGTGCCAGCAGTTTTAGGTCTGGGAGCGGGAGGGCATCCTACGAGCAGTACTTC
>.|.|TRBJ1-1|TRBV6-1
CASIIKGVETEAFF
TGTGCCAGCATTATTAAGGGGGTTGAGACTGAAGCTTTCTTT
>.|.|TRBJ1-3|TRBV19
CASSAAPLGETGNTIYF
TGTGCCAGTAGTGCCGCCCCTCTAGGGGAAACTGGAAACACCATATATTTT
>.|.|TRBJ1-2|TRBV5-1
CASSFGSSYGYTF
TGCGCCAGCAGCTTCGGGAGCTCCTATGGCTACACCTTC
>TRBD2|.|TRBJ2-5|TRBV10-3
CAIRSGGVQETQYF
TGTGCCATCCGTAGCGGGGGGGTACAAGAGACCCAGTACTTC
>.|.|TRBJ1-6|TRBV14
CASKQGGNSPLHF
TGTGCCAGCAAGCAGGGTGGGAATTCACCCCTCCACTTT
>TRBD2|.|TRBJ2-3|TRBV6-6
CASSPRLAGTDTQYF
TGTGCCAGCAGCCCACGACTAGCGGGCACAGATACGCAGTATTTT
>.|.|TRBJ1-4|TRBV10-1
CASSEGTGATNEKLFF
TGCGCCAGCAGTGAAGGGACGGGGGCAACTAATGAAAAACTGTTTTTT
>TRBD1|.|TRBJ2-1|TRBV29-1
CSDLTGPSYNEQFF
TGCAGCGACCTGACAGGGCCATCCTACAATGAGCAGTTCTTC
>.|.|TRBJ1-1|TRBV12-5
CASGTLGGTEAFF
TGTGCTAGTGGCACTCTCGGGGGCACTGAAGCTTTCTTT
>.|.|TRBJ1-2|TRBV15
CATSRDPANYGYTF
TGTGCCACCAGCAGAGACCCCGCTAACTATGGCTACACCTTC
>TRBD1|.|TRBJ1-2|TRBV2
CASTLNRGYGYTF
TGTGCCAGCACTTTGAACAGGGGCTATGGCTACACCTTC
>TRBD1|.|TRBJ1-1|TRBV28
CASSLARTGSTEAFF
TGTGCCAGCAGTTTGGCGAGGACAGGGAGTACTGAAGCTTTCTTT
>.|.|TRBJ1-3|TRBV29-1
CSGSRDNSGNTIYF
TGCAGCGGATCCCGGGACAACTCTGGAAACACCATATATTTT